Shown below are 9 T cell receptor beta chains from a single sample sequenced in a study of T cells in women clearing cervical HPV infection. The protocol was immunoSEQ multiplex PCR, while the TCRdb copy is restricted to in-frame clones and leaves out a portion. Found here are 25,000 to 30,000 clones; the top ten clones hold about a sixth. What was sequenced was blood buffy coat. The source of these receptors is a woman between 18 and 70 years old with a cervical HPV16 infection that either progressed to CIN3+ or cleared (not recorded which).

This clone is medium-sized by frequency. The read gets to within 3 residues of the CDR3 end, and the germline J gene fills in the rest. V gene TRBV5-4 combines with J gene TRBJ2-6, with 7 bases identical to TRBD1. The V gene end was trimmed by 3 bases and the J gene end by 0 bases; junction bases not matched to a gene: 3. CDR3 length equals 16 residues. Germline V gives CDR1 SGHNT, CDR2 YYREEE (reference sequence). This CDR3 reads CASSSGQPSGANVLTF. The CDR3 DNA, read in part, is TGTGCCAGCAGCTCGGGACAGCCCTCTGGGGCCAACGTC.

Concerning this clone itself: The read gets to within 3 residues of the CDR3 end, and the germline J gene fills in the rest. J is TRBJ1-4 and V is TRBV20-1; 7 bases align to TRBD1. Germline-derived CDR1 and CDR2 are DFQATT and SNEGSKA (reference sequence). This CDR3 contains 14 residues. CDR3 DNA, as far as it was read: TGCAGTGCTAGACAGGGGGAGGACATGCGTCCA. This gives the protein CSARQGEDMRP. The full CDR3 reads CSARQGEDMRPLFF.

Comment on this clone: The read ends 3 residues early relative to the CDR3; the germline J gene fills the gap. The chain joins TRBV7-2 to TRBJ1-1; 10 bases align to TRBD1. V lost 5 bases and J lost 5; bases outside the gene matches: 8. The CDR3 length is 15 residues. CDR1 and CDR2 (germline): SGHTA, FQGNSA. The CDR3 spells CASSRRQGALTEAFF. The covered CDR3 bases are TGTGCCAGCAGCCGCCGACAGGGGGCCCTTACTGAA.

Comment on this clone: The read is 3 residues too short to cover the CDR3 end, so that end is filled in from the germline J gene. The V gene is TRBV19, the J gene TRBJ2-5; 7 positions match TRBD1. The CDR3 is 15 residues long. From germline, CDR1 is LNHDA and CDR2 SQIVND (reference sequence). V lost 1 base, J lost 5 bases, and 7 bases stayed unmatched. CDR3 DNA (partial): TGTGCCAGTAGTATAGGGTACAGGGGCCAGGAGACC. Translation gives CASSIGYRGQET. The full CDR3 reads CASSIGYRGQETQYF.

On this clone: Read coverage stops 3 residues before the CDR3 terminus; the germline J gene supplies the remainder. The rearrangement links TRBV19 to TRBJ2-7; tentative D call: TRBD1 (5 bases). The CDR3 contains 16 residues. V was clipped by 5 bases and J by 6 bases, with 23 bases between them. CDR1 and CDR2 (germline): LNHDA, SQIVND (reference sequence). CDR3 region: CASSVELGPFRVEQYF. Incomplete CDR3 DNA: TGTGCCAGTAGTGTTGAATTGGGGCCTTTCCGGGTCGAG.

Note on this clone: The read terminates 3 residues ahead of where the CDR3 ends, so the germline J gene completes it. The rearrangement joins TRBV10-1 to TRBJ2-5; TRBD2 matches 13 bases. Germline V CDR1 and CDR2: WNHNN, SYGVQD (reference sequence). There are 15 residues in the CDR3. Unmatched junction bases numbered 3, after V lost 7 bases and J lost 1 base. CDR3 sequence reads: CASNGLAGAQETQYF. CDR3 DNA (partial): TGCGCCAGCAATGGACTAGCGGGAGCCCAAGAGACC.

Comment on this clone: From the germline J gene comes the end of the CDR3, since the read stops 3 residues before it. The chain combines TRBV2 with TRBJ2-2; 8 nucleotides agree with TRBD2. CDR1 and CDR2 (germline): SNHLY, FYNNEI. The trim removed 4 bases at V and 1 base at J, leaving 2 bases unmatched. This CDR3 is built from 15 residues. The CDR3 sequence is CASSGLALNTGELFF. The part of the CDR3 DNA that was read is TGTGCCAGCAGTGGACTAGCGCTGAACACCGGGGAG.

The part of the CDR3 DNA that was read is TGTGCCAGTAGTACCAACAGGGGTGAGACC. Residues: CASSTNRGET. The whole CDR3 is CASSTNRGETQYF. The rearrangement links TRBV19 to TRBJ2-5, with 7 positions matching TRBD1. The read falls 3 residues short of the CDR3 end, and the missing part is taken from the germline J gene. Germline CDR1 reads LNHDA; CDR2 reads SQIVND (reference sequence). The CDR3 is 13 residues long. V was clipped by 4 bases and J by 5 bases; unmatched bases: 4. The full variable domain, in which reference TRBV19 and TRBJ2-5 provide the parts outside the CDR3, is DGGITQSPKYLFRKEGQNVTLSCEQNLNHDAMYWYRQDPGQGLRLIYYSQIVNDFQKGDIAEGYSVSREKKESFPLTVTSAQKNPTAFYLCASSTNRGETQYFGPGTRLLVL.

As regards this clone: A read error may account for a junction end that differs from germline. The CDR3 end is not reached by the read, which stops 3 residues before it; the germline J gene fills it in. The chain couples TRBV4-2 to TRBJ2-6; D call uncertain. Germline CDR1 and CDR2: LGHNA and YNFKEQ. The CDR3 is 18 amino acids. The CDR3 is CASSPKGLFTSGANVLTF. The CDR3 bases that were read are TGCGCCAGCAGCCCGAAAGGCCTTTTTACCTCTGGGGCCAACGTC.